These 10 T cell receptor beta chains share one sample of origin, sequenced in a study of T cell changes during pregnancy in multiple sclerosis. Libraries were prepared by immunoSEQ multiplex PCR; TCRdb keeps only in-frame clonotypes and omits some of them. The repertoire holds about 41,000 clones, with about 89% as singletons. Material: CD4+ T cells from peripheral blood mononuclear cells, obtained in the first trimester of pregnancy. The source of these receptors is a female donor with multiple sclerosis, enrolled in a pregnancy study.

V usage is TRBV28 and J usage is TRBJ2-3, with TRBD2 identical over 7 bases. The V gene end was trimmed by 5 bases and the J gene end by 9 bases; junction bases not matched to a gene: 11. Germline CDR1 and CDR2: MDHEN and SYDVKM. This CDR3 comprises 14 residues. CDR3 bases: TGTGCCAGCAGTGTGGGAGGGCCGGGAGTAACGCAGTATTTT. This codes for CASSVGGPGVTQYF.

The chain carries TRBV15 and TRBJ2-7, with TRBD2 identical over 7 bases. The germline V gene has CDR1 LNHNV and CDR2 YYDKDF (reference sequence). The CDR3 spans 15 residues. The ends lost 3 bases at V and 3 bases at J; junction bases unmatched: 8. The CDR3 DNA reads TGTGCCACCAGCAGCCACCGGGGGGAACTCTACGAGCAGTACTTC. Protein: CATSSHRGELYEQYF.

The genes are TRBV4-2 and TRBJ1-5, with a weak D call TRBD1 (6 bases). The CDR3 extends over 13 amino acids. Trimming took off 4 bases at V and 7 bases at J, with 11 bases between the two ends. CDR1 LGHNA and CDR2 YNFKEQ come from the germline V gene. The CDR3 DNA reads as TGTGCCAGCAGCCCCGGACAGCACCAGCCCCAGCATTTT. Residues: CASSPGQHQPQHF.

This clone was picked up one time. The CDR3 here is CASSTGTADRYGYTF. The CDR3 nucleotides read TGTGCCAGCAGTACCGGGACAGCCGACCGGTATGGCTACACCTTC. V is TRBV6-5 and J is TRBJ1-2; 7 positions match TRBD1. The CDR3 has 15 residues. With V trimmed by 5 bases and J by 5 bases, 11 bases remained unmatched. CDR1 MNHEY and CDR2 SVGAGI come from the germline V gene.

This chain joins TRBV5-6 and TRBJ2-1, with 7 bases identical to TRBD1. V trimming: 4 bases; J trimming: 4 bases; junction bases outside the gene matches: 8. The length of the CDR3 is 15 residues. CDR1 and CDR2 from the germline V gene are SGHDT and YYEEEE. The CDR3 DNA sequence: TGTGCCAGCAGCCAAGGGACAGCTAGATACAATGAGCAGTTCTTC. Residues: CASSQGTARYNEQFF.

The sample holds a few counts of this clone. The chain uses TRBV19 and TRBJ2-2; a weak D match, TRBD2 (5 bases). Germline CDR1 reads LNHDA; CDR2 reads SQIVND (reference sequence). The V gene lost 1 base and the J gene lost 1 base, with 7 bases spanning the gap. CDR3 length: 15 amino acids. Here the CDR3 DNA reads TGTGCCAGTAGTATAGTGGGGAGGAACACCGGGGAGCTGTTTTTT. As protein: CASSIVGRNTGELFF.

The chain's CDR3 is CASSGTVDEKLFF. For the CDR3, the DNA is TGTGCCAGCAGCGGGACTGTAGATGAAAAACTGTTTTTT. The chain couples TRBV6-1 to TRBJ1-4; D possibly corresponds to TRBD1 (5 bases). The CDR3 has 13 amino acids. V was cut by 6 bases and J by 6 bases, with 11 bases left in between. CDR1 is MNHNS, CDR2 SASEGT, per germline.

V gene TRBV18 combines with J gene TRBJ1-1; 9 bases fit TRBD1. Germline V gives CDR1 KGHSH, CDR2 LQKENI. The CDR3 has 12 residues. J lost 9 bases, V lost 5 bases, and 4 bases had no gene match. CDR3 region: CASSSNRGQAFF. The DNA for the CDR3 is TGTGCCAGCTCATCTAACAGGGGGCAAGCTTTCTTT.

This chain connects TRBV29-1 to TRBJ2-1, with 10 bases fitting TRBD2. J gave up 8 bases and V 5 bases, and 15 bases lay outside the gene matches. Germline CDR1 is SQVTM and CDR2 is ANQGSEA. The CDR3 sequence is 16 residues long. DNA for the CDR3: TGCAGCGTTCCTTCATCGCTAGCGGGAGCTATCGATGAGCAGTTCTTC. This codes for CSVPSSLAGAIDEQFF.

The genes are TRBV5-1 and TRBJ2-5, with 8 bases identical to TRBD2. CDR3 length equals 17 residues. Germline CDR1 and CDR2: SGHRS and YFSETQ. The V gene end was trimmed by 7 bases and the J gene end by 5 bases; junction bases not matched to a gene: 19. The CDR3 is CASGTLAGASKAETQYF. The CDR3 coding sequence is TGCGCCAGCGGAACTCTAGCGGGCGCCAGCAAGGCTGAGACCCAGTACTTC.